The clone carrying this T cell receptor (beta chain) has only a few counts. Sequenced material consisted of expressed TCRB transcripts (all of the isolated RNA was reverse transcribed). Some clones are missing from TCRdb's copy, which holds only in-frame ones; the method was immunoSEQ multiplex PCR. The table records 390,000 or so clones, around 13% of them present only once. The sample comes from a study of beta chain features in type 1 diabetes. Germline CDR1 and CDR2: SGHTA and FQGNSA. V gave up 5 bases and J gave up 4 bases, with 9 bases separating them. The CDR3 is made up of 12 amino acids. The sequenced material came from naive CD4+ T cells from blood. The rearrangement uses TRBV7-2 and TRBJ2-7; D remains unclear. The receptor's source is a man between 25 and 39 years old in good health. The CDR3: CASSPLGYEQYF. DNA of the CDR3: TGTGCCAGCAGCCCGCTGGGTTACGAGCAGTACTTC. The whole variable domain, remainder taken from reference TRBV7-2 and TRBJ2-7, is GAGVSQSPSNKVTEKGKDVELRCDPISGHTALYWYRQSLGQGLEFLIYFQGNSAPDKSGLPSDRFSAERTGGSVSTLTIQRTQQEDSAVYLCASSPLGYEQYFGPGTRLTVT.